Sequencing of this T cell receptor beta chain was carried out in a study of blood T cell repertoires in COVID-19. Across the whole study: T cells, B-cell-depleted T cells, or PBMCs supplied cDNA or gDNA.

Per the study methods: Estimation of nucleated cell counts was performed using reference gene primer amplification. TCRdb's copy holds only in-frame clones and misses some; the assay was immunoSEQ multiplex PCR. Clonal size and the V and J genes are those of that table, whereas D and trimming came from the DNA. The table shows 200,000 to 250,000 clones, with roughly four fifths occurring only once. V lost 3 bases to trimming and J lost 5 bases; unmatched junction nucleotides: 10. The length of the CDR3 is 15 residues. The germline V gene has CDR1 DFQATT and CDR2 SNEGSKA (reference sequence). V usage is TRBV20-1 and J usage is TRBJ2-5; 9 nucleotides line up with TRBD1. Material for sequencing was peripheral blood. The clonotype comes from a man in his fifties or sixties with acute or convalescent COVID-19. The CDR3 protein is CSASSGQGIFETQYF. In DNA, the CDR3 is TGCAGTGCTAGTAGTGGACAGGGGATTTTTGAGACCCAGTACTTC.